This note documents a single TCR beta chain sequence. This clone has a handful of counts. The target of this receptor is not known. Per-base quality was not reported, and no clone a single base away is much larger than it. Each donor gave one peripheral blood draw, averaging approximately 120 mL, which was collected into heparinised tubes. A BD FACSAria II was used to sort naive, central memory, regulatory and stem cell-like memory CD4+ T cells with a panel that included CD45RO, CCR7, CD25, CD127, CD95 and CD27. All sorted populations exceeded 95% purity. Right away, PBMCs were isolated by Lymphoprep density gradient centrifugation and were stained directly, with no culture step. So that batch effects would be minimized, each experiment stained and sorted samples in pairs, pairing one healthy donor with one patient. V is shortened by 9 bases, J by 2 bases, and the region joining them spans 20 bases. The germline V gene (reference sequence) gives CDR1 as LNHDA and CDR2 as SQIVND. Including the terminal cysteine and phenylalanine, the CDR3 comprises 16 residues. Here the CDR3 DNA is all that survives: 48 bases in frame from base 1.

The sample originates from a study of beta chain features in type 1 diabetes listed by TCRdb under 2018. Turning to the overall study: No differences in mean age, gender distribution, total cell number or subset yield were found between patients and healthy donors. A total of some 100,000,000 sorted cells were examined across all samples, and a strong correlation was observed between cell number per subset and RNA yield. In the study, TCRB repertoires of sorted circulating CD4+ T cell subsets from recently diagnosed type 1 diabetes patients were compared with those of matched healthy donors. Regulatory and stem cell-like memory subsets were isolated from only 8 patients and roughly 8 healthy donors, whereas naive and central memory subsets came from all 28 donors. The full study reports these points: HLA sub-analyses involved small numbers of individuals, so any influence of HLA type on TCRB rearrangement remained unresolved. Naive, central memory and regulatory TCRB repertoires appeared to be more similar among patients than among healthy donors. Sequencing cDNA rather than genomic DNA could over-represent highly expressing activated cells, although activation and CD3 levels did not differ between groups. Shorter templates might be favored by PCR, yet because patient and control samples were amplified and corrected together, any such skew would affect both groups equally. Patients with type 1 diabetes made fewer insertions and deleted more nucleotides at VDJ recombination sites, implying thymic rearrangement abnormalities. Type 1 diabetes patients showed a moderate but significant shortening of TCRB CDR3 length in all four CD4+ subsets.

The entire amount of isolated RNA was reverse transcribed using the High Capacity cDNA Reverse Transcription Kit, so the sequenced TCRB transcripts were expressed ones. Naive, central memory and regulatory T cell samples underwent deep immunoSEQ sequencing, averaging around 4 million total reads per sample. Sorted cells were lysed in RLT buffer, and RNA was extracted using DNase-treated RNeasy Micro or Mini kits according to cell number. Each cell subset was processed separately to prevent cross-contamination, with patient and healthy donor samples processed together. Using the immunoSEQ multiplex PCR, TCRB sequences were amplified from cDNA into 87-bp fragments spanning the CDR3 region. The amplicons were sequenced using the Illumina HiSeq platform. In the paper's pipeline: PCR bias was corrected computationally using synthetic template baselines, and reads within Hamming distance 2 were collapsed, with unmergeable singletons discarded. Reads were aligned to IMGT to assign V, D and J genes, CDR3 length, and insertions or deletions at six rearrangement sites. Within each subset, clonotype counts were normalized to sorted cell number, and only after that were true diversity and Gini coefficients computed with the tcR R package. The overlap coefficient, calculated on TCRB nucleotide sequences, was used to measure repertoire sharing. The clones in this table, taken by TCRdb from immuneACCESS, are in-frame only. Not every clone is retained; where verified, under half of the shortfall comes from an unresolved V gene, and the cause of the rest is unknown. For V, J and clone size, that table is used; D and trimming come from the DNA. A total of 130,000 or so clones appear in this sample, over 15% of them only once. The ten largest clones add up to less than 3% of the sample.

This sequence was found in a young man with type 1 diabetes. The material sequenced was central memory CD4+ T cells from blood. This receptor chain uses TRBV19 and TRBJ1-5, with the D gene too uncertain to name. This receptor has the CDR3 CASVAYIAQGNQPQHF. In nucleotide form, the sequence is TGTGCCAGCGTCGCTTATATCGCGCAGGGCAATCAGCCCCAGCATTTT.